These 30 T cell receptor beta chains were all obtained from the same sample, sequenced in a study of long-term antiretroviral therapy in people with HIV. At survey level, the immunoSEQ assay was run in its v3.0 version. TCRdb's copy holds only in-frame clones and misses some; the assay was immunoSEQ multiplex PCR. The profile shows 30,000 or so clones, about 70% of them singletons. The specimen was unsorted PBMCs, collected 3 years after starting antiretroviral therapy. The receptor set was obtained from a man aged 50-60 years with HIV.

The rearrangement uses TRBV19 and TRBJ2-2, with 7 nucleotides matching TRBD2. The CDR3 spans 15 residues. CDR1 and CDR2 (germline): LNHDA, SQIVND (reference sequence). V lost 5 bases to trimming and J lost 6 bases; unmatched junction nucleotides: 9. The CDR3: CASSGQAGLSGELFF. In DNA form, the CDR3 reads TGTGCCAGTAGTGGACAAGCGGGACTCTCCGGGGAGCTGTTTTTT.

This sequence joins TRBV5-5 and TRBJ2-1; perhaps TRBD2 as D (5 bases). The CDR3 is made up of 15 amino acids. V dropped 5 bases and J dropped 0 bases, with 12 bases sitting between them. CDR1 and CDR2 (germline): SGHKS, YYEKEE (reference sequence). CDR3 sequence: CASSNSESSYNEQFF. Here the CDR3 DNA reads TGTGCCAGCAGTAATAGCGAGAGCTCCTACAATGAGCAGTTCTTC.

The CDR3 region has the DNA TGTGCCAGCAGTGGTTACCTAACTGAAGCTTTCTTT. Translated, it gives CASSGYLTEAFF. The V gene is TRBV6-5, the J gene TRBJ1-1; the D is unclear. The CDR3 loop spans 12 amino acids. V was trimmed by 5 bases and J by 5 bases, leaving 9 bases between them. In germline, CDR1 is MNHEY, CDR2 SVGAGI.

This clone occurred once. V and J are TRBV19 and TRBJ1-5; no firm D call. CDR3 length equals 17 residues. Trimming pared 5 bases from V and 0 bases from J, leaving 17 bases between. The germline CDR1 and CDR2 sequences are LNHDA and SQIVND (reference sequence). The CDR3 sequence: CASSPHWTDYSNQPQHF. The CDR3 nucleotides read TGTGCCAGTAGTCCCCACTGGACCGATTATAGCAATCAGCCCCAGCATTTT.

The genes are TRBV2 and TRBJ1-6; D is unclear. The CDR3 has 13 residues. Germline V CDR1 and CDR2: SNHLY, FYNNEI. Trimming shortened V by 6 bases and J by 4 bases, and 7 bases separated the two germline ends. The CDR3, as DNA: TGTGCCAGCAGGAACGGTTATAATTCACCCCTCCACTTT. It specifies CASRNGYNSPLHF.

The chain joins TRBV6-6 to TRBJ2-2; a possible D gene is TRBD1 (5 bases). The CDR3 spans 14 residues. Trimming removed 6 bases at V and 4 bases at J, with 12 bases between. Germline assignment: CDR1 MNHNY and CDR2 SVGAGI (reference sequence). As DNA, the CDR3 is TGTGCCAGCAGCGCCCTCCAGGGCACCGGGGAGCTGTTTTTT. This codes for CASSALQGTGELFF.

CDR3 in DNA: TGTGCCAGTAGTCCCCGAGGACTAGCGGTATACAATGAGCAGTTCTTC. This sequence encodes CASSPRGLAVYNEQFF. The rearrangement links TRBV19 to TRBJ2-1; 10 bases agree with TRBD2. The V segment lost 5 bases and the J segment 4 bases; nucleotides outside the gene matches: 8. The CDR3 sequence is 16 residues long. Germline V gene data show CDR1 as LNHDA and CDR2 as SQIVND (reference sequence).

The rearrangement links TRBV29-1 to TRBJ2-1; 7 nucleotides match TRBD1. V gave up 3 bases and J gave up 6 bases; unmatched junction bases: 5. This CDR3 region has 13 residues. CDR1 and CDR2 (germline): SQVTM, ANQGSEA. This CDR3 reads CSVDRGLVNEQFF. The CDR3 nucleotides read TGCAGCGTTGATAGGGGGCTTGTCAATGAGCAGTTCTTC.

This sequence joins TRBV9 and TRBJ1-2, with 7 bases aligning to TRBD1. Germline values: CDR1 SGDLS, CDR2 YYNGEE. The trim removed 4 bases at V and 0 bases at J, leaving 6 bases unmatched. The CDR3 runs 15 residues. The CDR3 nucleotides read TGTGCCAGCAGCTTGTCGACAGGGCCTAACTATGGCTACACCTTC. Translation: CASSLSTGPNYGYTF.

The chain combines TRBV6-6 with TRBJ2-7; 7 bases line up with TRBD1. The junction had 6 bases not matched to a gene; V was cut back by 6 bases and J by 1 base. From germline, CDR1 is MNHNY and CDR2 SVGAGI (reference sequence). The CDR3 contains 14 residues. The CDR3 spells CASSEGALSYEQYF. The CDR3 DNA is TGTGCCAGCAGCGAGGGGGCCTTATCCTACGAGCAGTACTTC.

Only a few counts were recorded for this clone. The CDR3 bases are TGCGCCAGCAGCCGGGGACAGGAAAATCAGCCCCAGCATTTT. This translates into CASSRGQENQPQHF. This rearrangement joins TRBV4-1 to TRBJ1-5; TRBD1 matches at 8 bases. The length of the CDR3 is 14 residues. V shed 4 bases and J 4 bases; nucleotides not matched to a gene: 3. Germline V lookup: CDR1 MGHRA, CDR2 YSYEKL.

This clone was observed a handful of times. The chain links TRBV10-3 to TRBJ2-7; D ambiguous. This CDR3 region has 11 residues. Deletions cut 4 bases from V and 4 bases from J, with 5 bases between. CDR1 and CDR2 (germline): ENHRY, SYGVKD. CDR3 region: CAISAQYEQYF. CDR3 DNA: TGTGCCATCAGTGCACAGTACGAGCAGTACTTC.

This rearrangement joins TRBV5-5 to TRBJ1-1; D is uncertain. The CDR3 is 15 residues long. Germline-derived CDR1 and CDR2 are SGHKS and YYEKEE (reference sequence). V lost 4 bases, J lost 0 bases, and 13 bases lay in between. The CDR3 DNA sequence: TGTGCCAGCAGCACCTCACAGAAGTTGAACACTGAAGCTTTCTTT. Its translation: CASSTSQKLNTEAFF.

CDR3: CSVDGTGGDYGYTF. CDR3 sequence (DNA): TGCAGCGTTGACGGGACAGGGGGCGACTATGGCTACACCTTC. The chain recombines TRBV29-1 with TRBJ1-2, with TRBD1 matching 12 bases. V lost 3 bases, J lost 3 bases, and 2 bases stayed unmatched. The CDR3 covers 14 residues. The germline gives CDR1 SQVTM, CDR2 ANQGSEA.

The table lists this clone with a count of one. The CDR3 region has the DNA TGTGCCACCAGCAGGGGATACGAGCAGTACTTC. This codes for CATSRGYEQYF. This sequence joins TRBV15 and TRBJ2-7; D gene uncertain. The germline gives CDR1 LNHNV, CDR2 YYDKDF (reference sequence). Trimming left V 3 bases short and J 4 bases short, with 4 bases between. The length of the CDR3 is 11 residues.

The chain employs TRBV4-1 and TRBJ1-4, with D possibly matching TRBD1 (6 bases). Germline lookup yields CDR1 MGHRA and CDR2 YSYEKL. V was clipped by 3 bases and J by 3 bases, with 14 bases between them. The CDR3 is made up of 16 amino acids. The CDR3 bases are TGCGCCAGCAGCCAGGTCACAGGGAGGGCTAATGAAAAACTGTTTTTT. Translating gives CASSQVTGRANEKLFF.

The chain couples TRBV7-8 to TRBJ1-5; unclear D gene. Germline values: CDR1 SGHVS, CDR2 FQNEAQ. The CDR3 is made up of 14 amino acids. V was clipped by 5 bases and J by 1 base, with 9 bases between them. This CDR3 is CASSPRTSNQPQHF. The CDR3 nucleotides are TGTGCCAGCAGCCCCCGGACGAGCAATCAGCCCCAGCATTTT.

The chain carries TRBV10-1 and TRBJ1-1; no reliable D call. CDR1 and CDR2 from the germline V gene are WNHNN and SYGVQD (reference sequence). This CDR3 contains 13 residues. V was pared by 10 bases and J by 1 base, with 13 bases between. In DNA form, the CDR3 reads TGCGCCACCAGGCCCCGCCCGAACACTGAAGCTTTCTTT. As protein: CATRPRPNTEAFF.

This clone occurred a few times. The chain links TRBV28 to TRBJ2-7, with unresolved D. Between the trimmed V and J ends, which lost 6 bases and 3 bases, there was a span of 18 bases. This CDR3 has 15 amino acids. Germline CDR1 is MDHEN and CDR2 is SYDVKM. In nucleotides, the CDR3 is TGTGCCAGCAGCCGCCCGGACGGCTTAGACTACGAGCAGTACTTC. Its translation is CASSRPDGLDYEQYF.

The chain recombines TRBV5-8 with TRBJ2-5; 9 bases line up with TRBD1. This CDR3 contains 15 residues. With 4 bases clipped from V and 3 bases from J, the junction kept 7 bases outside the gene matches. CDR1 SGHTS and CDR2 YDEGEE come from the germline V gene. CDR3 in DNA: TGTGCCAGCAGCGACCCGGGACAGGGTGAAGAGACCCAGTACTTC. It translates to CASSDPGQGEETQYF.

The V and J genes are TRBV4-3 and TRBJ2-7; D not resolved. Trimming stripped 1 base from V and 0 bases from J, with 4 bases between. CDR3 size: 13 residues. Germline CDR1 LGHNA, CDR2 YSLEER. The chain's CDR3 is CASSQGDSYEQYF. CDR3 coding DNA: TGCGCCAGCAGCCAAGGGGACTCCTACGAGCAGTACTTC.

This chain joins TRBV19 and TRBJ2-3, with 11 bases aligning to TRBD2. Germline values: CDR1 LNHDA, CDR2 SQIVND (reference sequence). The V and J ends lost 9 bases and 4 bases, in that order; junction bases with no gene match: 6. This CDR3 contains 14 residues. CDR3 nucleotides: TGTGCCAGCACTCTAGCGGGAGGTGCAGATACGCAGTATTTT. Its translation is CASTLAGGADTQYF.

The V and J genes are TRBV29-1 and TRBJ2-3; TRBD2 matches at 9 bases. CDR1 and CDR2 from the germline V gene are SQVTM and ANQGSEA. V dropped 6 bases and J dropped 4; count of bases not matched to a gene: 14. This CDR3 is 16 amino acids long. CDR3 coding DNA: TGCAGCGTGGAGCCCTCCGTTGCGGGGGGGGCAGATACGCAGTATTTT. It specifies CSVEPSVAGGADTQYF.

This chain joins TRBV7-9 and TRBJ2-3; D possibly uses TRBD1 or TRBD2 (5 bases each). CDR3 length: 17 amino acids. Trimming pared 2 bases from V and 3 bases from J, leaving 18 bases between. Germline CDR1 and CDR2: SEHNR and FQNEAQ (reference sequence). CDR3 protein: CASSLPTRGRRTDTQYF. Here the CDR3 DNA reads TGTGCCAGCAGCTTACCTACCCGGGGCCGTAGGACAGATACGCAGTATTTT.

The rearrangement uses TRBV6-1 and TRBJ1-6, with TRBD1 as a possible D gene (5 bases). CDR1 and CDR2 from the germline V gene are MNHNS and SASEGT. Trimming removed 8 bases from V and 3 bases from J, with 14 bases in between. This CDR3 comprises 15 residues. The CDR3 here is CASGLGRFYNSPLHF. In DNA, the CDR3 is TGTGCCAGCGGCTTGGGACGTTTCTATAATTCACCCCTCCACTTT.

This clone was seen once. J is TRBJ2-7 and V is TRBV5-8, with D hard to call. The CDR3 has 11 amino acids. Germline CDR1 and CDR2: SGHTS and YDEGEE. The V end lost 0 bases, the J end lost 7 bases, and 5 bases lay between the germline ends. The CDR3 DNA follows: TGTGCCAGCAGCTTGGTGGGGGAGCAGTACTTC. This encodes CASSLVGEQYF.

The chain is built from TRBV5-6 and TRBJ2-1, with 7 positions matching TRBD1. After removal of 5 bases from V and 2 bases from J, the junction contained 10 bases not matched to a gene. In germline, CDR1 is SGHDT, CDR2 YYEEEE. The CDR3 has 16 amino acids. The CDR3: CASSLIQGSTYNEQFF. CDR3 in DNA: TGTGCCAGCAGTCTAATACAGGGGAGCACCTACAATGAGCAGTTCTTC.

This chain connects TRBV5-5 to TRBJ2-5; 7 nucleotides line up with TRBD1. Germline V gene lookup returns CDR1 SGHKS and CDR2 YYEKEE (reference sequence). J was trimmed by 1 base and V by 4 bases; bases with no gene match: 4. CDR3 length: 14 amino acids. The CDR3 spells CASSRTGPQETQYF. The DNA for the CDR3 is TGTGCCAGCAGCAGGACAGGCCCCCAAGAGACCCAGTACTTC.

V and J are TRBV13 and TRBJ1-1; unclear D gene. V was shortened by 5 bases and J by 2 bases, with 12 bases between the two germline ends. The germline gives CDR1 PRHDT, CDR2 FYEKMQ (reference sequence). The CDR3 runs to 14 residues. Written as DNA, the CDR3 is TGTGCCAGCAGCCCTCTTCGGGCAAACACTGAAGCTTTCTTT. Translated, it gives CASSPLRANTEAFF.

V usage is TRBV4-1 and J usage is TRBJ1-6; weak D call: TRBD1 (6 bases). Germline lookup yields CDR1 MGHRA and CDR2 YSYEKL. Trimming pared 1 base from V and 7 bases from J, leaving 17 bases between. CDR3 size: 17 residues. CDR3 residues: CASSQVQRTEGNSPLHF. The CDR3 region has the DNA TGCGCCAGCAGCCAAGTTCAGAGGACAGAGGGAAATTCACCCCTCCACTTT.